Here is one T cell receptor beta chain with its context. The source of the sample is a study of shared clonotypes between healthy human individuals. Germline CDR1 and CDR2: MDHEN and SYDVKM. The V gene lost 5 bases and the J gene lost 4 bases, with 9 bases spanning the gap. CDR3 length: 12 amino acids. Assay: immunoSEQ multiplex PCR; the TCRdb copy retains only in-frame clones and omits some. Among about 490,000 clones, around three quarters were seen once, and the ten largest hold 10% to 15%. This clonotype was obtained from a woman aged 40-49 years in good health. Some clones in this sample may be carry-over from other donors' samples. This chain joins TRBV28 and TRBJ2-7; the D is unclear. The sample taken for sequencing was PBMCs. Here the CDR3 DNA reads TGTGCCAGCAGTCGGAACAGATACGAGCAGTACTTC. Its protein product is CASSRNRYEQYF.